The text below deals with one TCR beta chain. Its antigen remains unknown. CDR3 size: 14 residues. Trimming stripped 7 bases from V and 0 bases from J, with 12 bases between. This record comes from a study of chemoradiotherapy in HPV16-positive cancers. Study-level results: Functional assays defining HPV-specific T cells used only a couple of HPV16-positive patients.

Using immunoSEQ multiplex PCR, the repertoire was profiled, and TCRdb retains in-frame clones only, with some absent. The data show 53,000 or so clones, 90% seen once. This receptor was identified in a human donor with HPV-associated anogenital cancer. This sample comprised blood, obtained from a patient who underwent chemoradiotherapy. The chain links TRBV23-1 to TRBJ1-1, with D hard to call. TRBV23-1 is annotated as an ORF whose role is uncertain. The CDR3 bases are TGCGCCAGCAAGGCAGACCTCATGAACACTGAAGCTTTCTTT. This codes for CASKADLMNTEAFF.